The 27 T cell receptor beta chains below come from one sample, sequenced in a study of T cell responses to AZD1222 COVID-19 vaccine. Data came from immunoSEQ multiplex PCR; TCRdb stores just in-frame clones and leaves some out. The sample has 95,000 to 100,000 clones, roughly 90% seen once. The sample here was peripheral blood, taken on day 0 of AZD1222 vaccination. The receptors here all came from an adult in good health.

The CDR3 region is CASSEWTGGRSSPLHF. The CDR3 coding sequence is TGTGCCAGCAGTGAATGGACAGGGGGTAGAAGTTCACCCCTCCACTTT. The V call is TRBV6-1, the J call TRBJ1-6; 10 bases agree with TRBD1. Germline-derived CDR1 and CDR2 are MNHNS and SASEGT. Unmatched junction bases numbered 7, after V lost 2 bases and J lost 9 bases. The CDR3 loop spans 16 amino acids.

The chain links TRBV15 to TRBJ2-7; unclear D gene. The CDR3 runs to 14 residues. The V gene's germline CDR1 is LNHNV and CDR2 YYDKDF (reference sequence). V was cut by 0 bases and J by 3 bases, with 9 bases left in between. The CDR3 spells CATSRDVSIYEQYF. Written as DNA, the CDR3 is TGTGCCACCAGCAGAGATGTATCGATCTACGAGCAGTACTTC.

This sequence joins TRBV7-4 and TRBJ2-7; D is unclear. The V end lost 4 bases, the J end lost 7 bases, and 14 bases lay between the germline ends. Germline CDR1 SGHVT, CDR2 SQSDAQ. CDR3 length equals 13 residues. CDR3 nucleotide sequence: TGTGCCAGCAGCTGGTCGGCTACGGAAGAGCAGTACTTC. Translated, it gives CASSWSATEEQYF.

In DNA form, the CDR3 reads TGTGCCAGTAGTATAGAGGCAGGGAATCAGCCCCAGCATTTT. This gives the protein CASSIEAGNQPQHF. The chain is built from TRBV19 and TRBJ1-5; perhaps TRBD1 as D (5 bases). V was shortened by 0 bases and J by 4 bases, with 7 bases between the two germline ends. The CDR3 totals 14 residues. CDR1 and CDR2 (germline): LNHDA, SQIVND (reference sequence).

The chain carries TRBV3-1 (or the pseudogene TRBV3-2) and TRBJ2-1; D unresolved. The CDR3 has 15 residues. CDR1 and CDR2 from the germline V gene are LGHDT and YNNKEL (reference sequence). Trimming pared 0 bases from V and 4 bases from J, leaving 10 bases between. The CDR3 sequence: CASSQDRDSYNEQFF. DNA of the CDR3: TGTGCCAGCAGCCAAGATAGAGACTCTTACAATGAGCAGTTCTTC.

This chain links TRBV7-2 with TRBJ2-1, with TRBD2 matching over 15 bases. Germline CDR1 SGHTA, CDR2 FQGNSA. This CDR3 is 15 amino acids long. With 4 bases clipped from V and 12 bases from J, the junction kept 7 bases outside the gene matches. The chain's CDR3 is CASSWGLAGGDGQFF. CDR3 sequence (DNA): TGTGCCAGCAGCTGGGGACTAGCGGGAGGTGACGGGCAGTTCTTC. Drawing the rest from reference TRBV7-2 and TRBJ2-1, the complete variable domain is GAGVSQSPSNKVTEKGKDVELRCDPISGHTALYWYRQSLGQGLEFLIYFQGNSAPDKSGLPSDRFSAERTGGSVSTLTIQRTQQEDSAVYLCASSWGLAGGDGQFFGPGTRLTVL.

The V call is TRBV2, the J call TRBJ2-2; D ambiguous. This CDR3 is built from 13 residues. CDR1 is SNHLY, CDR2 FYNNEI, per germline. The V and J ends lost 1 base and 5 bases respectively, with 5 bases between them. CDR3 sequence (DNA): TGTGCCAGCAGTGAAGATGGTACCGGGGAGCTGTTTTTT. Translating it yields CASSEDGTGELFF.

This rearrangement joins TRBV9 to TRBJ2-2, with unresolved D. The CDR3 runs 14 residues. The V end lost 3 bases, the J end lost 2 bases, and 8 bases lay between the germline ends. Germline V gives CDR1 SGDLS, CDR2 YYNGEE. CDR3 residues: CASSATLNTGELFF. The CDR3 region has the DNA TGTGCCAGCAGCGCGACATTAAACACCGGGGAGCTGTTTTTT. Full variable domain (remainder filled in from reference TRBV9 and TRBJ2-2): DSGVTQTPKHLITATGQRVTLRCSPRSGDLSVYWYQQSLDQGLQFLIQYYNGEERAKGNILERFSAQQFPDLHSELNLSSLELGDSALYFCASSATLNTGELFFGEGSRLTVL.

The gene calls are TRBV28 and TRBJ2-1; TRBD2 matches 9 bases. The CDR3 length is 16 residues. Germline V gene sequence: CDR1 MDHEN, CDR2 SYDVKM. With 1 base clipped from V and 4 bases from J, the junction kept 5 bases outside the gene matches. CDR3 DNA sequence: TGTGCCAGCAGTTTATCTTTGACTAGCGGATACAATGAGCAGTTCTTC. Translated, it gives CASSLSLTSGYNEQFF.

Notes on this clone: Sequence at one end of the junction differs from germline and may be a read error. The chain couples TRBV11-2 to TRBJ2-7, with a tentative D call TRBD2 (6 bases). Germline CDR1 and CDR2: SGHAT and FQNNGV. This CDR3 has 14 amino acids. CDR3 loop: CASSRGYSSYEQYF. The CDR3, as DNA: TGTGCCAGCAGCCGGGGGTATAGTTCCTATGAGCAGTACTTC.

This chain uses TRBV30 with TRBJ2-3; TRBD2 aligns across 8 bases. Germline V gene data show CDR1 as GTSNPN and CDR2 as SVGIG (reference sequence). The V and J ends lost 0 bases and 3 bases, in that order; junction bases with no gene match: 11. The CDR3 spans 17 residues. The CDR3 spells CAWSVRRSGTKTDTQYF. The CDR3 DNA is TGTGCCTGGAGTGTAAGGCGTAGCGGGACGAAAACAGATACGCAGTATTTT. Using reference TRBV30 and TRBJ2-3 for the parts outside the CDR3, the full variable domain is SQTIHQWPATLVQPVGSPLSLECTVEGTSNPNLYWYRQAAGRGLQLLFYSVGIGQISSEVPQNLSASRPQDRQFILSSKKLLLSDSGFYLCAWSVRRSGTKTDTQYFGPGTRLTVL.

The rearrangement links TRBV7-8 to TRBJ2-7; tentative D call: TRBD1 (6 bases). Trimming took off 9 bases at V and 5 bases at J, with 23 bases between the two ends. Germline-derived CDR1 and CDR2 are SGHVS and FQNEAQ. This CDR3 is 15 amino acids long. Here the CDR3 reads CASNRAQGLADEQYF. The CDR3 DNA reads TGTGCCAGTAACCGAGCCCAGGGGCTGGCGGACGAGCAGTACTTC.

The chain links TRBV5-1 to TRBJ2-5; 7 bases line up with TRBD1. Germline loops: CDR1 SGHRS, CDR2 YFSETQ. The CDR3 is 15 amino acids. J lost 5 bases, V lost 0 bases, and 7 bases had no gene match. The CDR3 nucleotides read TGCGCCAGCAGCTTGGATGGCAGGGGGTTGGAGACCCAGTACTTC. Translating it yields CASSLDGRGLETQYF. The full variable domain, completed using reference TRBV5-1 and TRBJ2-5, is KAGVTQTPRYLIKTRGQQVTLSCSPISGHRSVSWYQQTPGQGLQFLFEYFSETQRNKGNFPGRFSGRQFSNSRSEMNVSTLELGDSALYLCASSLDGRGLETQYFGPGTRLLVL.

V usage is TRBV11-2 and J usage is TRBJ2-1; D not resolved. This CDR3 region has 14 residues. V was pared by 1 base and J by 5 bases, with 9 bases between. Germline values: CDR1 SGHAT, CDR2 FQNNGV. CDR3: CASSLGSQDNEQFF. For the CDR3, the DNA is TGTGCCAGCAGCTTAGGGTCGCAGGACAATGAGCAGTTCTTC.

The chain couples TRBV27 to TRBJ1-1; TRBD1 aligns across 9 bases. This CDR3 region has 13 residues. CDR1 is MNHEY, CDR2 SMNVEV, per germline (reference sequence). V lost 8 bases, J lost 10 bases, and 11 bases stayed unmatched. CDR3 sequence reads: CASGNRQGGIAFF. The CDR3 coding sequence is TGTGCCAGCGGGAATAGACAGGGGGGGATAGCTTTCTTT.

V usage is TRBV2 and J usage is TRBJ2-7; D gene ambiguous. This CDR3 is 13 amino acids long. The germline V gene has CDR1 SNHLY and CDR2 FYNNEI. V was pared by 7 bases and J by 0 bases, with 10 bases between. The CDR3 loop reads CASNTVSSYEQYF. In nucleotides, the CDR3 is TGTGCCAGCAACACAGTCAGCTCCTACGAGCAGTACTTC.

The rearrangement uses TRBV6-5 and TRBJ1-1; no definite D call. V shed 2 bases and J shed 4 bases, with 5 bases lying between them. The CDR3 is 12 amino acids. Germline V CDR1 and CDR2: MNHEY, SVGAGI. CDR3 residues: CASSYGSTEAFF. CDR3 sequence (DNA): TGTGCCAGCAGTTACGGGAGCACTGAAGCTTTCTTT.

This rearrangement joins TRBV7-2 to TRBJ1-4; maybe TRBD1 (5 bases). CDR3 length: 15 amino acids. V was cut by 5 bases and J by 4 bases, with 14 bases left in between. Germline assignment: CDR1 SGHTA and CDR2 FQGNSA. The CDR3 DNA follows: TGTGCCAGCAGCCGGGACGGAGCCCGTAATGAAAAACTGTTTTTT. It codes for CASSRDGARNEKLFF.

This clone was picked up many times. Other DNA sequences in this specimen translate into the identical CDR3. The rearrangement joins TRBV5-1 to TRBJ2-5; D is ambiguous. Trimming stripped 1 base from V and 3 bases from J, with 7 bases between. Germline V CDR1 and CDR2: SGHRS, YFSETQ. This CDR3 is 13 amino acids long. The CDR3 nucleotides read TGCGCCAGCAGCTTGTTAAGGGAAGAGACCCAGTACTTC. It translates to CASSLLREETQYF.

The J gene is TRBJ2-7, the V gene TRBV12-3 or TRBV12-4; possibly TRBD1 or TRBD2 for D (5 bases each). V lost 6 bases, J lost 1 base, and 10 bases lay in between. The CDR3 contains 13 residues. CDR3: CASSWGNSYEQYF. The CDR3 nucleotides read TGTGCCAGCAGCTGGGGGAATTCCTACGAGCAGTACTTC.

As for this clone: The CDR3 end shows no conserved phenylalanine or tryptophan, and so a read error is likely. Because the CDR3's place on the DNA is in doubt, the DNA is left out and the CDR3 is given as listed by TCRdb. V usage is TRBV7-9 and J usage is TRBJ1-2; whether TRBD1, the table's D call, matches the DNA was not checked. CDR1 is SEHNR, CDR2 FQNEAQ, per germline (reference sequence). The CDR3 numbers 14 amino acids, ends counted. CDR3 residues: CASSLAVGGRASIL.

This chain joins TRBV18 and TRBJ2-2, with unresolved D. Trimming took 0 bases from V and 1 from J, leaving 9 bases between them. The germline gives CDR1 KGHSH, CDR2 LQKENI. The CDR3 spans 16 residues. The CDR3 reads CASSPPSALNTGELFF. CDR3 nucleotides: TGTGCCAGCTCACCACCTTCAGCTTTGAACACCGGGGAGCTGTTTTTT. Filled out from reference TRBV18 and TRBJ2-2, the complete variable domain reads NAGVMQNPRHLVRRRGQEARLRCSPMKGHSHVYWYRQLPEEGLKFMVYLQKENIIDESGMPKERFSAEFPKEGPSILRIQQVVRGDSAAYFCASSPPSALNTGELFFGEGSRLTVL.

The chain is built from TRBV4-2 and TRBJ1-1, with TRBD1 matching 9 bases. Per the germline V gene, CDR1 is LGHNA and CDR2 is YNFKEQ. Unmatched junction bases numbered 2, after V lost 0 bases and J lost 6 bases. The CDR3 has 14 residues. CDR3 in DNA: TGTGCCAGCAGCCAAGAGGGACAGGGCCCTGAAGCTTTCTTT. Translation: CASSQEGQGPEAFF.

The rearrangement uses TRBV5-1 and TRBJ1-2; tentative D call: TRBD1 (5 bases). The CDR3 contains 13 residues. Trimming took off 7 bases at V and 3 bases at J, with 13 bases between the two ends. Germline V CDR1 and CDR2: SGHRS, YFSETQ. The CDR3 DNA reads TGCGCCAGCGCCCTCGTGGGGGACTATGGCTACACCTTC. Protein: CASALVGDYGYTF.

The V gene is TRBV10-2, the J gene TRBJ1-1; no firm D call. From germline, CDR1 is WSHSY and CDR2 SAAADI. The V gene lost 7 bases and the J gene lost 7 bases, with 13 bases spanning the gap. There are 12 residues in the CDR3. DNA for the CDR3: TGCGCCAGCACTACGGACCGGGATGAAGCTTTCTTT. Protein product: CASTTDRDEAFF.

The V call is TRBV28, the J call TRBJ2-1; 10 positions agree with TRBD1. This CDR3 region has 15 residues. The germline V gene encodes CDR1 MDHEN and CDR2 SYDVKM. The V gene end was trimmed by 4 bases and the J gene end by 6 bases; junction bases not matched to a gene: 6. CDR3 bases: TGTGCCAGCAGTTCCTACGGGACAGGGGTCAATGAGCAGTTCTTC. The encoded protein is CASSSYGTGVNEQFF.

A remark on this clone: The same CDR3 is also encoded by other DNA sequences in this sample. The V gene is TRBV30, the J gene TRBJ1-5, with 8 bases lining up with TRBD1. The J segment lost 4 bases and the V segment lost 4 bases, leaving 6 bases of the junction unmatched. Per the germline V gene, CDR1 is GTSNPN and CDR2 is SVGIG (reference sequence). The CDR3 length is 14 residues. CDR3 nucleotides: TGTGCCTGGACCGACAGGGGTGGAAATCAGCCCCAGCATTTT. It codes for CAWTDRGGNQPQHF.